These 25 T cell receptor beta chains came from one sample sequenced in a study of CD4 T cells in relation to SARS-CoV-2 and coronaviruses (dated by TCRdb to the early 2020s). Library construction relied on the immunoSEQ multiplex PCR assay. Held by TCRdb, this immuneACCESS table contains in-frame sequences only and omits some clones. Under half of the omission traces to an unresolved V gene where checked; the cause of the rest is unknown. The sample contains some 21,000 clones, around 76% of them found a single time. Of the sample, about 18% falls within the top ten clones. CD4+ T cells from unexposed donors were collected before the COVID-19 pandemic (2011-2018). The EasySep CD4+ T cell isolation kit was used to isolate CD4+ T cells once the cultures had run for approximately ten days. For these receptors, no antigen is known. The material sequenced was CD4+ T cells from PBMCs, cultured in vitro. The receptor set was obtained from a human donor in good health.

The rearrangement joins TRBV9 to TRBJ2-2; the match to TRBD2 covers 12 bases. Germline CDR1 SGDLS, CDR2 YYNGEE. The CDR3 is 17 amino acids. Losses at the gene ends were 1 base for V and 8 bases for J; bases not matched to a gene: 9. CDR3 nucleotide sequence: TGTGCCAGCAGCGTAACCTTGACTAGCGGGAGTTTGGGGGAGCTGTTTTTT. Translating gives CASSVTLTSGSLGELFF.

The count of this clone is one. The gene calls are TRBV5-8 and TRBJ1-6, with 7 bases lining up with TRBD1. Unmatched junction bases numbered 10, after V lost 5 bases and J lost 5 bases. The CDR3 has 16 residues. Germline assignment: CDR1 SGHTS and CDR2 YDEGEE. CDR3 protein: CASSREGQLDNSPLHF. CDR3 nucleotide sequence: TGTGCCAGCAGTCGAGAGGGACAGCTGGATAATTCACCCCTCCACTTT.

The gene calls are TRBV20-1 and TRBJ2-1, with D unclear. Trimming shortened V by 3 bases and J by 8 bases, and 8 bases separated the two germline ends. Germline V gene sequence: CDR1 DFQATT, CDR2 SNEGSKA (reference sequence). CDR3 length: 11 amino acids. As DNA, the CDR3 is TGCAGTGCTAGGGTTATCCATGAGCAGTTCTTC. This translates into CSARVIHEQFF.

This rearrangement joins TRBV2 to TRBJ2-3, with a tentative D call TRBD2 (5 bases). The germline V and J ends were trimmed by 6 bases and 1 base, with 11 bases remaining between them. CDR3 length equals 14 residues. Germline CDR1 SNHLY, CDR2 FYNNEI. The CDR3 DNA reads as TGTGCCAGCAGCCTAGCAGGAGGCACAGATACGCAGTATTTT. Translated, it gives CASSLAGGTDTQYF. The full variable domain, its missing parts supplied by reference TRBV2 and TRBJ2-3, is EPEVTQTPSHQVTQMGQEVILRCVPISNHLYFYWYRQILGQKVEFLVSFYNNEISEKSEIFDDQFSVERPDGSNFTLKIRSTKLEDSAMYFCASSLAGGTDTQYFGPGTRLTVL.

V gene TRBV18 combines with J gene TRBJ1-1; a possible D gene is TRBD1 (5 bases). This CDR3 region has 15 residues. Trimming stripped 1 base from V and 1 base from J, with 10 bases between. Germline CDR1 KGHSH, CDR2 LQKENI. CDR3 region: CASSPRQGENTEAFF. DNA for the CDR3: TGTGCCAGCTCACCACGTCAGGGTGAGAACACTGAAGCTTTCTTT.

The chain uses TRBV15 and TRBJ2-7; the D is unclear. V was pared by 0 bases and J by 3 bases, with 15 bases between. The germline V gene has CDR1 LNHNV and CDR2 YYDKDF (reference sequence). There are 16 residues in the CDR3. In DNA form, the CDR3 reads TGTGCCACCAGCAGAGAAGAAGGTGAAGCTCACTACGAGCAGTACTTC. Translating gives CATSREEGEAHYEQYF.

J is TRBJ1-2 and V is TRBV27, with a weak D call TRBD1 (5 bases). Trimming removed 0 bases at V and 1 base at J, with 15 bases between. This CDR3 contains 17 residues. Germline loops: CDR1 MNHEY, CDR2 SMNVEV (reference sequence). CDR3 in amino acids: CASSLSSGTAFNYGYTF. In nucleotides, the CDR3 is TGTGCCAGCAGTTTATCAAGCGGGACGGCCTTTAACTATGGCTACACCTTC.

The DNA for the CDR3 is TGTGCCAGCAGCGACTACGGGGAAGCCGGGGAGCTGTTTTTT. Translation gives CASSDYGEAGELFF. The genes are TRBV7-9 and TRBJ2-2, with D maybe TRBD2 (5 bases). The germline V and J ends were trimmed by 5 bases and 6 bases, with 13 bases remaining between them. Germline CDR1 and CDR2: SEHNR and FQNEAQ (reference sequence). This CDR3 is 14 amino acids long.

The chain joins TRBV9 to TRBJ2-3, with D hard to call. From germline, CDR1 is SGDLS and CDR2 YYNGEE. The CDR3 contains 13 residues. V lost 0 bases, J lost 3 bases, and 5 bases lay in between. The CDR3: CASSVVGTDTQYF. CDR3 coding DNA: TGTGCCAGCAGCGTAGTAGGGACAGATACGCAGTATTTT.

This chain connects TRBV7-8 to TRBJ1-1; TRBD1 matches 9 bases. The CDR3 extends over 14 amino acids. CDR1 is SGHVS, CDR2 FQNEAQ, per germline. Trimming at V came to 1 base and at J to 10 bases, leaving 7 bases not matched to a gene. The CDR3 protein is CASSLGEGQGRAFF. The CDR3, as DNA: TGTGCCAGCAGCTTAGGTGAGGGACAGGGTAGAGCTTTCTTT.

V and J are TRBV6-5 and TRBJ2-7; D uncertain. The CDR3 has 14 residues. V lost 4 bases and J 0 bases, leaving 10 bases between the germline ends. The germline gives CDR1 MNHEY, CDR2 SVGAGI. The CDR3 sequence is CASSSGPRSYEQYF. The DNA of the CDR3 is TGTGCCAGCAGTTCCGGACCGCGCTCCTACGAGCAGTACTTC.

The chain recombines TRBV4-1 with TRBJ2-4, with TRBD2 identical over 9 bases. The CDR3 sequence is 21 residues long. From germline, CDR1 is MGHRA and CDR2 YSYEKL. V dropped 0 bases and J dropped 0; count of bases not matched to a gene: 15. The CDR3 loop reads CASSQDLAGVAGSLAKNIQYF. Here the CDR3 DNA reads TGCGCCAGCAGCCAAGACTTAGCGGGAGTAGCCGGGAGTCTAGCCAAAAACATTCAGTACTTC.

In its sample, this clone was seen a few times. The rearrangement uses TRBV18 and TRBJ1-2; TRBD1 aligns across 8 bases. CDR1 and CDR2 from the germline V gene are KGHSH and LQKENI. This CDR3 comprises 12 residues. After removal of 5 bases from V and 7 bases from J, the junction contained 3 bases not matched to a gene. CDR3 nucleotide sequence: TGTGCCAGCTCAACTACAGGGGGTGGCTACACCTTC. Amino acid sequence: CASSTTGGGYTF. Full variable domain (missing parts from reference TRBV18 and TRBJ1-2): NAGVMQNPRHLVRRRGQEARLRCSPMKGHSHVYWYRQLPEEGLKFMVYLQKENIIDESGMPKERFSAEFPKEGPSILRIQQVVRGDSAAYFCASSTTGGGYTFGSGTRLTVV.

This chain links TRBV12-5 with TRBJ2-4; 13 positions match TRBD2. The CDR3 is 24 residues long. From germline, CDR1 is LGHNT and CDR2 FRNRAP. J lost 0 bases, V lost 1 base, and 21 bases had no gene match. The DNA for the CDR3 is TGTGCTAGTGGTTTGGCCCCCTGGGGGCAAGGACTAGCGGGAGACCTCCTAGCCAAAAACATTCAGTACTTC. Its protein is CASGLAPWGQGLAGDLLAKNIQYF.

The chain recombines TRBV27 with TRBJ1-1; D remains ambiguous. Trimming shortened V by 6 bases and J by 3 bases, and 2 bases separated the two germline ends. The germline gives CDR1 MNHEY, CDR2 SMNVEV (reference sequence). The CDR3 sequence is 10 residues long. CDR3 DNA sequence: TGTGCCAGCAGGGACACTGAAGCTTTCTTT. It codes for CASRDTEAFF.

In this sample, this clone turned up a few times. At one end, the junction sequence differs from germline, possibly due to a read error. The chain links TRBV18 to TRBJ2-1, with a possible D match to TRBD1 (5 bases). CDR1 KGHSH and CDR2 LQKENI come from the germline V gene. CDR3 size: 15 residues. The CDR3 is CASSPEQGSSNEQFF. In DNA, the CDR3 is TGTGCCAGCTCACCAGAGCAGGGCTCCTCCAATGAGCAGTTCTTC.

This chain uses TRBV2 with TRBJ2-3, with D uncertain. The V end lost 10 bases, the J end lost 2 bases, and 13 bases lay between the germline ends. This CDR3 has 13 residues. CDR1 and CDR2 (germline): SNHLY, FYNNEI. Here the CDR3 DNA reads TGTGCCACCACTCCGGACCTCACAGATACGCAGTATTTT. This translates into CATTPDLTDTQYF.

This clone was found a few times. This sequence joins TRBV5-1 and TRBJ2-7; D not resolved. Germline CDR1 reads SGHRS; CDR2 reads YFSETQ. V lost 4 bases, J lost 2 bases, and 19 bases lay in between. The CDR3 totals 16 residues. CDR3 in DNA: TGCGCCAGCAGCAAACTAAGTGGGCAGCCGACCTACGAGCAGTACTTC. This translates into CASSKLSGQPTYEQYF.

CDR3 protein: CASSGTGYQPQHF. CDR3 in DNA: TGTGCCAGCAGTGGGACAGGTTATCAGCCCCAGCATTTT. The V call is TRBV2, the J call TRBJ1-5; 7 positions agree with TRBD1. The CDR3 sequence is 13 residues long. CDR1 is SNHLY and CDR2 is FYNNEI in the germline V gene. V gave up 4 bases and J gave up 5 bases; unmatched junction bases: 2.

The V gene is TRBV19, the J gene TRBJ1-6; D is ambiguous. Between the trimmed V and J ends, which lost 3 bases and 0 bases, there was a span of 6 bases. This CDR3 has 15 residues. Germline V CDR1 and CDR2: LNHDA, SQIVND (reference sequence). The CDR3 loop reads CASSMWPSYNSPLHF. CDR3 nucleotide sequence: TGTGCCAGTAGTATGTGGCCCTCCTATAATTCACCCCTCCACTTT.

V usage is TRBV5-1 and J usage is TRBJ1-5; D call uncertain. V lost 0 bases and J 1 base, leaving 8 bases between the germline ends. Germline assignment: CDR1 SGHRS and CDR2 YFSETQ. The CDR3 consists of 15 residues. The CDR3 DNA sequence: TGCGCCAGCAGCTTGGCCGGGCAGAGCAATCAGCCCCAGCATTTT. Encoded protein: CASSLAGQSNQPQHF.

V and J are TRBV11-2 and TRBJ1-2; D remains unclear. The CDR3 has 13 amino acids. CDR1 SGHAT and CDR2 FQNNGV come from the germline V gene. V was cut by 4 bases and J by 5 bases, with 11 bases left in between. The CDR3 nucleotides read TGTGCCAGCAGCTCGGCGAGAACTTATGGCTACACCTTC. As protein: CASSSARTYGYTF.

The V gene is TRBV7-6, the J gene TRBJ2-1; D might be TRBD1 or TRBD2, each matching 5 bases. The CDR3 runs 14 residues. The V and J ends lost 1 base and 7 bases respectively, with 11 bases between them. Germline lookup yields CDR1 SGHVS and CDR2 FNYEAQ. The CDR3 region is CASSLGGEMNEQFF. CDR3 bases: TGTGCCAGCAGCTTAGGAGGGGAGATGAATGAGCAGTTCTTC.

The V gene is TRBV7-6, the J gene TRBJ2-3, with 10 nucleotides matching TRBD2. This CDR3 contains 18 residues. Looked up from germline, CDR1 is SGHVS and CDR2 is FNYEAQ. The J segment lost 2 bases and the V segment lost 2 bases, leaving 10 bases of the junction unmatched. The CDR3 reads CASSLRGVSGRATDTQYF. The CDR3 DNA follows: TGTGCCAGCAGCTTAAGAGGGGTCAGCGGGAGGGCCACAGATACGCAGTATTTT.

V gene TRBV7-2 combines with J gene TRBJ2-2, with 7 bases fitting TRBD2. This CDR3 comprises 16 residues. V dropped 0 bases and J dropped 4; count of bases not matched to a gene: 5. Germline CDR1 and CDR2: SGHTA and FQGNSA. The chain's CDR3 is CASSLAAGVVTGELFF. The CDR3 DNA follows: TGTGCCAGCAGCTTAGCGGCGGGAGTGGTCACCGGGGAGCTGTTTTTT.